This paragraph reports one TCR beta chain. Constant-segment-primed 5'RACE gave TCR alpha and TCR beta cDNA libraries with sample barcodes and UMIs. TCRdb re-analysed the 5' RACE reads in MiXCR, keeping a single row per CDR3 protein. This table has around 300,000 distinct CDR3 sequences, roughly 13% appearing once. These data belong to a study of T-cell memory formation after mild COVID-19. Study in general: Most TCR clusters belonged to a single donor.

This CDR3 contains 15 residues. With 1 base removed from V and 9 bases from J, the gap between germline ends came to 19 bases. CDR1 DFQATT and CDR2 SNEGSKA come from the germline V gene (reference sequence). Sequenced sample: PBMCs or a T cell subset sorted from them (not recorded which). This rearrangement joins TRBV20-1 to TRBJ2-1, with D hard to call. This sequence was found in a man in his late teens or twenties who had mild COVID-19 (a few samples of this study predate the infection). Cell type and time point are not known. CDR3 nucleotide sequence: TGCAGTGCTAGAGGATCGGCAGGTTTGGTAATTGAGCAGTTCTTC. Encoded protein: CSARGSAGLVIEQFF.